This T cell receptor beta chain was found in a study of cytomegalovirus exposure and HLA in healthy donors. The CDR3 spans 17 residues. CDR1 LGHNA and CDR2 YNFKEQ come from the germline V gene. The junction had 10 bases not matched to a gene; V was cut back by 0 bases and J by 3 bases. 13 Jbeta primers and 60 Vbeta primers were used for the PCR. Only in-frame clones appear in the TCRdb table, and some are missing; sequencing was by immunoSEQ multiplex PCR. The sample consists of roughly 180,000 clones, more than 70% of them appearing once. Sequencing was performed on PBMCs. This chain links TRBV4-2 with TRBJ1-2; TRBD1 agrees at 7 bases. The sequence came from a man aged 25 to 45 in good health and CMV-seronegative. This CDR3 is CASSQDPRQGADYGYTF. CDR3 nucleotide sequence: TGTGCCAGCAGCCAAGACCCCCGACAGGGAGCGGACTATGGCTACACCTTC.